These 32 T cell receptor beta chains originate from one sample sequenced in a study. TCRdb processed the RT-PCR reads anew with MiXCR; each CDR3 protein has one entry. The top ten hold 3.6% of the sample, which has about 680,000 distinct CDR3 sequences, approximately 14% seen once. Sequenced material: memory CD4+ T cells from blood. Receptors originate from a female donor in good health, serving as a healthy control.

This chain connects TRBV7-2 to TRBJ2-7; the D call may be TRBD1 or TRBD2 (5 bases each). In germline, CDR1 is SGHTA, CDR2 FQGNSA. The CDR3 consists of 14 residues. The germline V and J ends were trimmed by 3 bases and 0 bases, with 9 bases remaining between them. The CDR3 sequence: CASSFGGYSYEQYF. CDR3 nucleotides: TGTGCCAGCAGCTTTGGGGGTTACTCCTACGAGCAGTACTTC.

In DNA form, the CDR3 reads TGTGCCAGCAGTTACCCTAGCGGGAAACCATTTAACTACGAGCAGTACTTC. This translates into CASSYPSGKPFNYEQYF. V and J are TRBV6-2 or TRBV6-3 and TRBJ2-7, with TRBD2 identical over 9 bases. The CDR3 contains 17 residues. CDR1 MNHEY and CDR2 SVGEGT come from the germline V gene. V trimming: 2 bases; J trimming: 3 bases; junction bases outside the gene matches: 11.

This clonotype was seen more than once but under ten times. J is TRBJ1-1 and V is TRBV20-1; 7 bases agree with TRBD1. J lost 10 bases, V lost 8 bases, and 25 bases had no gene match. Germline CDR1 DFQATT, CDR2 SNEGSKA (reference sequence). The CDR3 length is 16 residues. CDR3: CSSSTYPTGSWAGAFF. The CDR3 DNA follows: TGCAGTTCTTCGACTTACCCGACAGGGTCTTGGGCGGGAGCTTTCTTT.

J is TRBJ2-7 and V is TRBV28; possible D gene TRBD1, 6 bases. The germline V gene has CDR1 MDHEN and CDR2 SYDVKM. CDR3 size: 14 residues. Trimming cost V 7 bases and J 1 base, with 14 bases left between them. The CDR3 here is CASTLPTGSYEQYF. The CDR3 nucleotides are TGTGCCAGCACCCTCCCGACAGGTTCCTACGAGCAGTACTTC.

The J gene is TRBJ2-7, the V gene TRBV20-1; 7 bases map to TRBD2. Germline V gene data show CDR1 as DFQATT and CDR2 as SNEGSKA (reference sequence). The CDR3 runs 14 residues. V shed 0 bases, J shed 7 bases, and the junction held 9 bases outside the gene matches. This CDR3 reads CSARESSGWEEQYF. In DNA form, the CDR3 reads TGCAGTGCTAGAGAGAGTAGCGGGTGGGAAGAGCAGTACTTC.

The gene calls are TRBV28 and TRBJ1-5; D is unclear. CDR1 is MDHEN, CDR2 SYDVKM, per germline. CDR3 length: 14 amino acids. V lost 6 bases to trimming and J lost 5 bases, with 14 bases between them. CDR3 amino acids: CASSRGWAHQPQHF. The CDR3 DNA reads TGTGCCAGCAGCCGCGGGTGGGCGCATCAGCCCCAGCATTTT.

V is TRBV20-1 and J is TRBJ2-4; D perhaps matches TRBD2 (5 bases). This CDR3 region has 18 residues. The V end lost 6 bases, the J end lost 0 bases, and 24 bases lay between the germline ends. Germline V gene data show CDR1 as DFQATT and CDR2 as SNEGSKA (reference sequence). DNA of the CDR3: TGCAGTGCCCTCGGACTCCCGGGATTAGCTCTAGCCAAAAACATTCAGTACTTC. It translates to CSALGLPGLALAKNIQYF.

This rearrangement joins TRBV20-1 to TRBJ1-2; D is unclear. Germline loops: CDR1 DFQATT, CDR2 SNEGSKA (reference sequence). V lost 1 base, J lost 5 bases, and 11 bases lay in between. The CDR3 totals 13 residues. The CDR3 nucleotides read TGCAGTGCTAGAGCGGGGAATGTGTATGGCTACACCTTC. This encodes CSARAGNVYGYTF.

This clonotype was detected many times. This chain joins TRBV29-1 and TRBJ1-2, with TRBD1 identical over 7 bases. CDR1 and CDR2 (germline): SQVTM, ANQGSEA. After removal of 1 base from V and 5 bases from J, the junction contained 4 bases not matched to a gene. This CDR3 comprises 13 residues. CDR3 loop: CSVEVRGLYGYTF. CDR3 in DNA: TGCAGCGTTGAAGTAAGGGGGCTATATGGCTACACCTTC.

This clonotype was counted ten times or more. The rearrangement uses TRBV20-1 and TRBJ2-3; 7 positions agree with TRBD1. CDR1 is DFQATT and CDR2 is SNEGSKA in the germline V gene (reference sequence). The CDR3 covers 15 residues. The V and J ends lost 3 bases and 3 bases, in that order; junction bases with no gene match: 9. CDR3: CSASKQGRGTDTQYF. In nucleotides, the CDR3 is TGCAGTGCTAGTAAACAGGGGCGAGGGACAGATACGCAGTATTTT.

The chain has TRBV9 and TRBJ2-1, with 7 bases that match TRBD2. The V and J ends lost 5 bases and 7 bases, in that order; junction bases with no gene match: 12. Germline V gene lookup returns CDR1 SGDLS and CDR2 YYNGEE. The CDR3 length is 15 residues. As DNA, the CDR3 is TGTGCCAGCAGTCGGAGCGGGGCGACTGGTAATGAGCAGTTCTTC. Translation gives CASSRSGATGNEQFF.

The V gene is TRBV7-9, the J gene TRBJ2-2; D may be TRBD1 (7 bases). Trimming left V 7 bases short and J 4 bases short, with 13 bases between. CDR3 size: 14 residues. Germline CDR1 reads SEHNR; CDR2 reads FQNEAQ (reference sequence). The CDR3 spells CASTRQGGTGELFF. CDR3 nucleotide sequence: TGTGCCAGCACCAGACAGGGAGGCACCGGGGAGCTGTTTTTT.

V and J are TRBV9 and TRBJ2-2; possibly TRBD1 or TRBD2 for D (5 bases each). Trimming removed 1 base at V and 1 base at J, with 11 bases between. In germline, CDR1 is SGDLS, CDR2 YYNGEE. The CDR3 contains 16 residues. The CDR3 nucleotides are TGTGCCAGCAGCGTACAGATTGGGGGGAACACCGGGGAGCTGTTTTTT. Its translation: CASSVQIGGNTGELFF.

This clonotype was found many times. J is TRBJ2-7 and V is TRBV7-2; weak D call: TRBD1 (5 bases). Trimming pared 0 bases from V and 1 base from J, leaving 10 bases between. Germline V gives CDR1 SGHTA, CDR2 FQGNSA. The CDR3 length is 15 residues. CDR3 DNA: TGTGCCAGCAGCTTAGCAGAACCAGGGTCCTACGAGCAGTACTTC. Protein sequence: CASSLAEPGSYEQYF.

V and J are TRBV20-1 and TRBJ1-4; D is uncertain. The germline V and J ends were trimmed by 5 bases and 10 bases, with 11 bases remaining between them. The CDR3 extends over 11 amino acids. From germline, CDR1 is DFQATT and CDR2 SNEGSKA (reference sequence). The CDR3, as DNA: TGCAGTGCTGAAGGACGGATAAAACTGTTTTTT. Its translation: CSAEGRIKLFF.

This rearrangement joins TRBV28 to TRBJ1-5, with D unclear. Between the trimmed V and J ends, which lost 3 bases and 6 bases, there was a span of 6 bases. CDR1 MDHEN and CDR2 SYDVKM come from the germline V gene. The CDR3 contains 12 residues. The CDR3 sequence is CASSFHLQPQHF. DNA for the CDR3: TGTGCCAGCAGTTTCCACCTTCAGCCCCAGCATTTT.

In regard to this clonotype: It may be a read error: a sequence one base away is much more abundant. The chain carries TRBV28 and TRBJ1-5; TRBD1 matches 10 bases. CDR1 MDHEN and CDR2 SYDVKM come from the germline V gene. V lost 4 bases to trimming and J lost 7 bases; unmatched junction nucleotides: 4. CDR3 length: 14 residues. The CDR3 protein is CASSSGTGEQPQHF. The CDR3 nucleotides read TGTGCCAGCAGTTCCGGGACAGGGGAACAGCCCCAGCATTTT. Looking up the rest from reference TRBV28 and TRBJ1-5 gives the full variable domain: DVKVTQSSRYLVKRTGEKVFLECVQDMDHENMFWYRQDPGLGLRLIYFSYDVKMKEKGDIPEGYSVSREKKERFSLILESASTNQTSMYLCASSSGTGEQPQHFGDGTRLSIL.

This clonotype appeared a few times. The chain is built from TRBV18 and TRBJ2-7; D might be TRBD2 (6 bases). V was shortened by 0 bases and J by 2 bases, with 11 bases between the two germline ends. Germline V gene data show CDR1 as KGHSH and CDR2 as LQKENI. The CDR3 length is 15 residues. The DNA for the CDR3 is TGTGCCAGCTCACCACCGGAGGGGCTGGCCTACGAGCAGTACTTC. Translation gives CASSPPEGLAYEQYF. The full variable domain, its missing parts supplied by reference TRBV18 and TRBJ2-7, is NAGVMQNPRHLVRRRGQEARLRCSPMKGHSHVYWYRQLPEEGLKFMVYLQKENIIDESGMPKERFSAEFPKEGPSILRIQQVVRGDSAAYFCASSPPEGLAYEQYFGPGTRLTVT.

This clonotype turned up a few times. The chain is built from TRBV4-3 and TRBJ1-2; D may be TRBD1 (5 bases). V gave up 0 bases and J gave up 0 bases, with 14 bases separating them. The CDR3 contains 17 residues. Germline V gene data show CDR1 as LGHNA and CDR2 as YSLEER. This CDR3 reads CASSQDSGIGTNYGYTF. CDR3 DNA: TGCGCCAGCAGCCAAGATTCAGGGATCGGAACTAACTATGGCTACACCTTC.

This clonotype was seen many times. In DNA, the CDR3 is TGCGCCAGCAGCTTGGGTCCCCTGGCCAAAAACATTCAGTACTTC. Translated, it gives CASSLGPLAKNIQYF. The chain has TRBV5-1 and TRBJ2-4; D is undetermined. Trimming left V 0 bases short and J 1 base short, with 8 bases between. This CDR3 contains 15 residues. Germline assignment: CDR1 SGHRS and CDR2 YFSETQ.

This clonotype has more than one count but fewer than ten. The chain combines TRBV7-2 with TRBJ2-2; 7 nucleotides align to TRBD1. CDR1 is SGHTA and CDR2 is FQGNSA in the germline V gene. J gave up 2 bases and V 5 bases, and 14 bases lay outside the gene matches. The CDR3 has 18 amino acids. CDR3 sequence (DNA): TGTGCCAGCAGCCGAGACCTACAAACAGGGGTTAACACCGGGGAGCTGTTTTTT. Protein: CASSRDLQTGVNTGELFF.

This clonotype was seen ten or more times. The CDR3 coding sequence is TGCAGCGTGGTCTTGGGGCACGGAACCAAAAACATTCAGTACTTC. Translating gives CSVVLGHGTKNIQYF. J is TRBJ2-4 and V is TRBV29-1; perhaps TRBD1 as D (5 bases). CDR1 and CDR2 from the germline V gene are SQVTM and ANQGSEA. V was shortened by 6 bases and J by 2 bases, with 17 bases between the two germline ends. CDR3 size: 15 residues.

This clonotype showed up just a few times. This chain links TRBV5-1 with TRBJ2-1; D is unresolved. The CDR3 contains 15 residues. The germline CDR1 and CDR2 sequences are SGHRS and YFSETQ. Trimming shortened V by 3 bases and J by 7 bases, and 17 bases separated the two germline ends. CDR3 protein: CASSSSVSTSNEQFF. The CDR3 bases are TGCGCCAGCAGCTCAAGCGTGTCAACGTCTAATGAGCAGTTCTTC.

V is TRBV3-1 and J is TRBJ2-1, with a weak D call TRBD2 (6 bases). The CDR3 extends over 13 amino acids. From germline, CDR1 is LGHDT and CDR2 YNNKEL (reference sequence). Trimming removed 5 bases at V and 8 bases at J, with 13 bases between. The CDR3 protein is CASSTLGGYEQFF. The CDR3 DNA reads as TGTGCCAGCAGCACCCTCGGAGGGTATGAGCAGTTCTTC.

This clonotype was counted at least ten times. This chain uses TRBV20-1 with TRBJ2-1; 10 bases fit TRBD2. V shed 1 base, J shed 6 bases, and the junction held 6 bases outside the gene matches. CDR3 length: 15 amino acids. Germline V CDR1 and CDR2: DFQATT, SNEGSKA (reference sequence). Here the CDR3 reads CSARGGASGGNEQFF. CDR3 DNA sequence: TGCAGTGCTAGAGGTGGAGCTAGCGGGGGCAATGAGCAGTTCTTC.

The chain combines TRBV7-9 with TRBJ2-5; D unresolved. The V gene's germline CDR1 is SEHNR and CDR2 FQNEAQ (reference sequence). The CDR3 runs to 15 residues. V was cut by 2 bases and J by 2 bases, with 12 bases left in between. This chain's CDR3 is CASSLSGSIQETQYF. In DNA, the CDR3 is TGTGCCAGCAGCTTATCGGGCAGCATACAAGAGACCCAGTACTTC.

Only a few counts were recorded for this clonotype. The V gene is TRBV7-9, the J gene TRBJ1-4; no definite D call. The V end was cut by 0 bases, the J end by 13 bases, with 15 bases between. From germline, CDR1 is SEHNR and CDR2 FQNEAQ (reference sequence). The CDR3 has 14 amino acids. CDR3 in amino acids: CASSLAGSNAGLFF. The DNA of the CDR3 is TGTGCCAGCAGCTTAGCAGGTAGTAACGCGGGACTGTTTTTT.

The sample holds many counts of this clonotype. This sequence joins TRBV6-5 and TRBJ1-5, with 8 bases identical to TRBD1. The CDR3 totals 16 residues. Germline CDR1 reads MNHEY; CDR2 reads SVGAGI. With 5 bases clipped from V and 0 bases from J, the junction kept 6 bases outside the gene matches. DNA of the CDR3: TGTGCCAGCAGTCCGCAGGGGGCGTATAGCAATCAGCCCCAGCATTTT. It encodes CASSPQGAYSNQPQHF.

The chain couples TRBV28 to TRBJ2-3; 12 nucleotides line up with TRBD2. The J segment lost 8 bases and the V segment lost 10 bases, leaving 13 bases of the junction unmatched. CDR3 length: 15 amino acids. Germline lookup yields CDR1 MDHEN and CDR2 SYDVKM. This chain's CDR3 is CATSSPSGRAVTQYF. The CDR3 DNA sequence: TGTGCCACCAGCAGCCCTAGCGGGAGGGCAGTTACGCAGTATTTT.

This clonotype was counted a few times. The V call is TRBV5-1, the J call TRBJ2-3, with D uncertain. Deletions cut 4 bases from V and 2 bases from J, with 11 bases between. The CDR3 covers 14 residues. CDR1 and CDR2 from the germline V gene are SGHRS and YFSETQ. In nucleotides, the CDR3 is TGCGCCAGCAGCCGCGGTGGTTACACAGATACGCAGTATTTT. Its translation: CASSRGGYTDTQYF.

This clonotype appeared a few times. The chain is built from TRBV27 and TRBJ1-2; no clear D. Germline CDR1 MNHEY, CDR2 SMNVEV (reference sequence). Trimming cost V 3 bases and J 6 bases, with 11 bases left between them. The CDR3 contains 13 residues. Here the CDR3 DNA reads TGTGCCAGCAGTTTTGGGCAGGAGGATGGCTACACCTTC. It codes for CASSFGQEDGYTF.

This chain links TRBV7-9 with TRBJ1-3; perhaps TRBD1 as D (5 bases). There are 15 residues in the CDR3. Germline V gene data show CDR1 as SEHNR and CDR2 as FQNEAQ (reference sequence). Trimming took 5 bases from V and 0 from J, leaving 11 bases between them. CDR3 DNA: TGTGCCAGCAGCACCAGGGCCCCCTCTGGAAACACCATATATTTT. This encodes CASSTRAPSGNTIYF.